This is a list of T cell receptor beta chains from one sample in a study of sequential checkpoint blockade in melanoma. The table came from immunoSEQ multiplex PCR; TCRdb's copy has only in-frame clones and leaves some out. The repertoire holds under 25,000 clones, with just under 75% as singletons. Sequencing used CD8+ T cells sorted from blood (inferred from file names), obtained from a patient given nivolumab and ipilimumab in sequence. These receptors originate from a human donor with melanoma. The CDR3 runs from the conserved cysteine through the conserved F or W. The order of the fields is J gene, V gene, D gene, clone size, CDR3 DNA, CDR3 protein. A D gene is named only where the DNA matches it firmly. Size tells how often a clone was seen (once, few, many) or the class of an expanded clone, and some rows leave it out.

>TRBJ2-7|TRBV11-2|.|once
TGTGCCAGCAGCTCAATTTACGAGCAGTACTTC
CASSSIYEQYF
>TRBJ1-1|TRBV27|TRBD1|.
TGTGCCAGCAGTTTATTAACAGGGGCGAACACTGAAGCTTTCTTT
CASSLLTGANTEAFF
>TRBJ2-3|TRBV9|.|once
TGTGCCAGCAGCGTAGAGGGTAGGGGGACAGATACGCAGTATTTT
CASSVEGRGTDTQYF
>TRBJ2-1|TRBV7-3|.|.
TGTGCCAGCAGCTTGGGCCGATGGGACTCTCCTACTTACAATGAGCAGTTCTTC
CASSLGRWDSPTYNEQFF
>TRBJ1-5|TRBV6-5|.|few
TGTGCCAGCAGGGTCTCGGGGGATAGCAATCAGCCCCAGCATTTT
CASRVSGDSNQPQHF
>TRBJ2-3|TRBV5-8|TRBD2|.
TGTGCCAGCAGCTTGTGGGTCTACGGGACTAGCGGCACAGATACGCAGTATTTT
CASSLWVYGTSGTDTQYF
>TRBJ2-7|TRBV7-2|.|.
TGTGCCAGCAGCCCTACAGGGATGAGCCCCTACGAGCAGTACTTC
CASSPTGMSPYEQYF
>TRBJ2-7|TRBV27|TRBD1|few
TGTGCCAGCAGTTACAGGGGGTCACCCTACGAGCAGTACTTC
CASSYRGSPYEQYF
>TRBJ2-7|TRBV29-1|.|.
TGCAGCGTTGATGGAGCGGGTTGGTACGAGCAGTACTTC
CSVDGAGWYEQYF
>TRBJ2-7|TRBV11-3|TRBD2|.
TGTGCCAGCAGCTTAATACCCCCTAGACTAGCGGGAGACGAGCAGTACTTC
CASSLIPPRLAGDEQYF
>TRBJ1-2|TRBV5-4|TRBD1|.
TGTGCCAGCAGCTCGTCCGGGACAGGGGACTATGGCTACACCTTC
CASSSSGTGDYGYTF